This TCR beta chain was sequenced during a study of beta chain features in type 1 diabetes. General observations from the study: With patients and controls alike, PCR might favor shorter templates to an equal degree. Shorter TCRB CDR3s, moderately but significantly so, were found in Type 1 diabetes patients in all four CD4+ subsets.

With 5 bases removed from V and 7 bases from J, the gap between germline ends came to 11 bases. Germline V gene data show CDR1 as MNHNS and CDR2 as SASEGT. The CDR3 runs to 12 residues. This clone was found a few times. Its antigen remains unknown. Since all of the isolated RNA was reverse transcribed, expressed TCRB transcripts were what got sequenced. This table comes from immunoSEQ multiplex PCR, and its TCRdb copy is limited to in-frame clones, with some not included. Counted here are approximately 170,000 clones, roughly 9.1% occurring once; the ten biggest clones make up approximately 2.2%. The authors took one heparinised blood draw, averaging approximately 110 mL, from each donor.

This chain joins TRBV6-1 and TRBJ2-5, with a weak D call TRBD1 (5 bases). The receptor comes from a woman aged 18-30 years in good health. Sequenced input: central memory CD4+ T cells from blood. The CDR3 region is CASSPDSGTQYF. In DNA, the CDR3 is TGTGCCAGCAGTCCAGACAGTGGGACCCAGTACTTC.